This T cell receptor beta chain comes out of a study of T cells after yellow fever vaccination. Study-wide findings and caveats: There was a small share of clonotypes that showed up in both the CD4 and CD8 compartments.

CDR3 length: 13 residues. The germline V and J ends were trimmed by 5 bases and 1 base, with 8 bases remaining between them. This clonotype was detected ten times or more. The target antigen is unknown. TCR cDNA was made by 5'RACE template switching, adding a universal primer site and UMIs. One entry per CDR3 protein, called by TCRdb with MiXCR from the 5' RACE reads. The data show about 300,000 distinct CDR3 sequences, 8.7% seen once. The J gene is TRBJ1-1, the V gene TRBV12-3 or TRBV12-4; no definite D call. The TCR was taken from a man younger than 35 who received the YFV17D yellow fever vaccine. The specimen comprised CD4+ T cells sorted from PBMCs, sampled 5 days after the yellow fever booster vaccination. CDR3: CASSREKNTEAFF. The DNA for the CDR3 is TGTGCCAGCAGTAGGGAAAAGAACACTGAAGCTTTCTTT.